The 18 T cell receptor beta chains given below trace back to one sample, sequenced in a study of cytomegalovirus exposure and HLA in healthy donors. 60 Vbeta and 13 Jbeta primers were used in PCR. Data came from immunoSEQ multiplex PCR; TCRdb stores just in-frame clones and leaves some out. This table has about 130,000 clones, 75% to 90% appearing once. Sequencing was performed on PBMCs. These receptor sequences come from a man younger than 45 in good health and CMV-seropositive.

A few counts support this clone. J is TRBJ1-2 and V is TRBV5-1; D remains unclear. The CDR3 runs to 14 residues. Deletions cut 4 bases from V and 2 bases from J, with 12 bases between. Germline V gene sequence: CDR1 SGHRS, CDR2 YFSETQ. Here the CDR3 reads CASSRTDQNYGYTF. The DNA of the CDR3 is TGCGCCAGCAGCAGAACAGACCAAAACTATGGCTACACCTTC.

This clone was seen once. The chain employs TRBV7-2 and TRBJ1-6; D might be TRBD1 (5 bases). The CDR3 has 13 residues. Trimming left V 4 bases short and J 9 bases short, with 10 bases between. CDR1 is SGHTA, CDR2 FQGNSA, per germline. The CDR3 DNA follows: TGTGCCAGCAGCTCGTTAGGGGTTTCACCCCTCCACTTT. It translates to CASSSLGVSPLHF.

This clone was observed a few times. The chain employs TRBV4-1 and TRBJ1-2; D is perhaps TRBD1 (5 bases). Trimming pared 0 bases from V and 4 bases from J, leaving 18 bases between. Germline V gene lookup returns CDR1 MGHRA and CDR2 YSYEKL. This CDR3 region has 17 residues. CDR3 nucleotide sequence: TGCGCCAGCAGCCAAGATAGGGGTGGGATAAAGCCCTATGGCTACACCTTC. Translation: CASSQDRGGIKPYGYTF.

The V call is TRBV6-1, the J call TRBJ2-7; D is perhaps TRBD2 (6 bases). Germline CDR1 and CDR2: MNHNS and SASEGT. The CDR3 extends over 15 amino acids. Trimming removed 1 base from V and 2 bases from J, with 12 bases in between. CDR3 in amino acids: CASSEGPSGAYEQYF. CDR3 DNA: TGTGCCAGCAGTGAAGGCCCCTCGGGGGCCTACGAGCAGTACTTC.

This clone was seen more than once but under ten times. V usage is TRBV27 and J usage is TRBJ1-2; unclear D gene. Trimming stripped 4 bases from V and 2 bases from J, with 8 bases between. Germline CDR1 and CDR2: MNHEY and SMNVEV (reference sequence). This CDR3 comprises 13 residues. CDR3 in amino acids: CASSSRGNYGYTF. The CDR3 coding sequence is TGTGCCAGCAGTTCGCGAGGAAACTATGGCTACACCTTC.

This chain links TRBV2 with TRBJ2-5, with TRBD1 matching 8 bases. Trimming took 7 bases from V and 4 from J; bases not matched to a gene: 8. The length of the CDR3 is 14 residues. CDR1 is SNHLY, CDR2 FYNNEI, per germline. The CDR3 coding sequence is TGTGCCAGCAAGTACGACAGGGGAAGAGAGACCCAGTACTTC. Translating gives CASKYDRGRETQYF.

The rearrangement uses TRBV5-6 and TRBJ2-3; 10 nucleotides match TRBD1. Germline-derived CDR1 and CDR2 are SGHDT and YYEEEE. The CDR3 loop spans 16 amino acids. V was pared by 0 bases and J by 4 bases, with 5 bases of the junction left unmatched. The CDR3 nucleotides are TGTGCCAGCAGCTTGGAGGGACAGGGGCTTCCAGATACGCAGTATTTT. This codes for CASSLEGQGLPDTQYF. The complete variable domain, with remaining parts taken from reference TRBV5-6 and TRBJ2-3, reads DAGVTQSPTHLIKTRGQQVTLRCSPKSGHDTVSWYQQALGQGPQFIFQYYEEEERQRGNFPDRFSGHQFPNYSSELNVNALLLGDSALYLCASSLEGQGLPDTQYFGPGTRLTVL.

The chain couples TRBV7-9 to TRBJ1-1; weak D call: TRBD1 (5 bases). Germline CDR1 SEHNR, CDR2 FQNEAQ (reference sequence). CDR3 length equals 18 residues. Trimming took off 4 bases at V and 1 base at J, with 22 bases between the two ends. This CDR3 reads CASSSQGQWGFENTEAFF. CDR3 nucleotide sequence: TGTGCCAGCAGCTCTCAGGGCCAATGGGGATTTGAGAACACTGAAGCTTTCTTT. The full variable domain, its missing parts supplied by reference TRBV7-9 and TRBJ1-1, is DTGVSQNPRHKITKRGQNVTFRCDPISEHNRLYWYRQTLGQGPEFLTYFQNEAQLEKSRLLSDRFSAERPKGSFSTLEIQRTEQGDSAMYLCASSSQGQWGFENTEAFFGQGTRLTVV.

The CDR3 bases are TGTGCCAGCAGCTTAGACCTTGAAGCGGGGGCGACAGATACGCAGTATTTT. Its translation is CASSLDLEAGATDTQYF. The chain couples TRBV7-8 to TRBJ2-3; 8 bases map to TRBD2. Germline CDR1 is SGHVS and CDR2 is FQNEAQ. CDR3 length: 17 amino acids. With 1 base clipped from V and 3 bases from J, the junction kept 9 bases outside the gene matches. The full variable domain, completed using reference TRBV7-8 and TRBJ2-3, is GAGVSQSPRYKVAKRGQDVALRCDPISGHVSLFWYQQALGQGPEFLTYFQNEAQLDKSGLPSDRFFAERPEGSVSTLKIQRTQQEDSAVYLCASSLDLEAGATDTQYFGPGTRLTVL.

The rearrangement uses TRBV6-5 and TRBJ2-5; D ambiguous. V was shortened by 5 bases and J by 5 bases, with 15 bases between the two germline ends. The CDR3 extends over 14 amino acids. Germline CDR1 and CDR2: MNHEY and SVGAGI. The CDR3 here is CASSKTRRKETQYF. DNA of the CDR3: TGTGCCAGCAGTAAGACTCGGCGGAAGGAGACCCAGTACTTC.

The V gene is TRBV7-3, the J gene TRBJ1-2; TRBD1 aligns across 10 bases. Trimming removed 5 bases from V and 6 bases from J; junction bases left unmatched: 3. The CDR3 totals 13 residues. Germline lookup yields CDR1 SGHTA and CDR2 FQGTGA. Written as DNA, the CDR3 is TGTGCCAGCAGCCGGGGACAGGGGAATGGCTACACCTTC. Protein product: CASSRGQGNGYTF.

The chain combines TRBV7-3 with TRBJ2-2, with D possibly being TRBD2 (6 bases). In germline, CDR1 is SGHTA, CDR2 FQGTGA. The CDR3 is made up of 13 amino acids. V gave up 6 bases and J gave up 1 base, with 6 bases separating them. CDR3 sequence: CASRRGNTGELFF. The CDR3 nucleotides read TGTGCCAGCAGGCGGGGGAACACCGGGGAGCTGTTTTTT.

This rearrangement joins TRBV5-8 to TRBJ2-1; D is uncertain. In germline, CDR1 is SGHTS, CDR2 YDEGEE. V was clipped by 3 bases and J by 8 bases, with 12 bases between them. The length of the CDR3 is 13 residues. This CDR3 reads CASSSQTFYEQFF. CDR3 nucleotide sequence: TGTGCCAGCAGCTCGCAGACTTTCTATGAGCAGTTCTTC.

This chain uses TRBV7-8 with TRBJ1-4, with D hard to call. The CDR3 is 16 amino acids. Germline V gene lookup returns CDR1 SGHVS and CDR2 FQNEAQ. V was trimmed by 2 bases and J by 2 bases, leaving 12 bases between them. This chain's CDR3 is CASSLRRGGTNEKLFF. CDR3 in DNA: TGTGCCAGCAGCTTACGCCGGGGAGGTACTAATGAAAAACTGTTTTTT.

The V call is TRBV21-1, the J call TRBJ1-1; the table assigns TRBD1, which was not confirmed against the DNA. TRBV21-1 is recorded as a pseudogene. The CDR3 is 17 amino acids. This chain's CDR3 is CASSTPGQELGGTEAFF. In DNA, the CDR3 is TGTGCCAGCAGCACGCCGGGACAGGAGCTTGGGGGCACTGAAGCTTTCTTT.

The CDR3 spells CASSLSLGTYNEQFF. The CDR3, as DNA: TGTGCCAGCAGCCTTTCGTTAGGGACTTACAATGAGCAGTTCTTC. The chain employs TRBV7-9 and TRBJ2-1; possible D gene TRBD2, 6 bases. The CDR3 length is 15 residues. Germline V gene sequence: CDR1 SEHNR, CDR2 FQNEAQ (reference sequence). Trimming took 5 bases from V and 4 from J, leaving 15 bases between them.

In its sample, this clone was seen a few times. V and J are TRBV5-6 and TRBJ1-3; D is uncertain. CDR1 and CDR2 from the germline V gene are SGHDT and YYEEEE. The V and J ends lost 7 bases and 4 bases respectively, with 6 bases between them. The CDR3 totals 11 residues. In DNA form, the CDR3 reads TGTGCCAGCTCGTCCGGAAACACCATATATTTT. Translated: CASSSGNTIYF.

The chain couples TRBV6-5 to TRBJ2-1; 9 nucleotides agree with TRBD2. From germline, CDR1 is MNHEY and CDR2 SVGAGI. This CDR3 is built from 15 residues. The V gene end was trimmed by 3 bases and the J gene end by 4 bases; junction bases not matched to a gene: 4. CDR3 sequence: CASSYERGAYNEQFF. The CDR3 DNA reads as TGTGCCAGCAGTTATGAGCGGGGGGCGTACAATGAGCAGTTCTTC.